A selection of T cell receptor beta chains follows, all from one sample in a study of T cell responses to AZD1222 COVID-19 vaccine. Assay used: immunoSEQ multiplex PCR; TCRdb lists only in-frame clones, some missing. The sample lists roughly 150,000 clones, 70% to 90% occurring once. The source was peripheral blood, collected on day 0 of AZD1222 vaccination. The receptors derive from an adult in good health. The CDR3 runs from the conserved cysteine through the conserved F or W. The D gene is left open where the match is weak. Rows give clone size only sometimes, using once, few, many, or a class for an expanded clone.

clone_size: -
d_call: -
v_call: TRBV5-1
j_call: TRBJ2-1
cdr3_nt: TGCGCCAGCAGCTTGGAGGGCAATGAGCAGTTCTTC
cdr3_aa: CASSLEGNEQFF

clone_size: -
d_call: TRBD1
v_call: TRBV28
j_call: TRBJ1-3
cdr3_nt: TGTGCCAGCAGTTCGGCGACAGGGTTATCAAGATTTGTAAACACCATATATTTT
cdr3_aa: CASSSATGLSRFVNTIYF

clone_size: -
d_call: -
v_call: TRBV6-2/TRBV6-3
j_call: TRBJ2-7
cdr3_nt: TGTGCCAGCAGTAATCGACAGGCTCGCGAGCAGTACTTC
cdr3_aa: CASSNRQAREQYF

clone_size: -
d_call: -
v_call: TRBV4-1
j_call: TRBJ1-2
cdr3_nt: TGCGCCAGCAGCCAAGTTGGGGCGGGAGGGGGCTACACCTTC
cdr3_aa: CASSQVGAGGGYTF

clone_size: -
d_call: -
v_call: TRBV28
j_call: TRBJ1-5
cdr3_nt: TGTGCCAGCAGCCGTTACCGGCAGCCCCAGCATTTT
cdr3_aa: CASSRYRQPQHF

clone_size: once
d_call: -
v_call: TRBV29-1
j_call: TRBJ1-2
cdr3_nt: TGCAGCGTCGCCCCGGGTCCCGGAGGGGGCTACACCTTC
cdr3_aa: CSVAPGPGGGYTF

clone_size: -
d_call: -
v_call: TRBV28
j_call: TRBJ1-3
cdr3_nt: TGTGCCAGCAGTTTACCCAGGTCTGCGGGAAACACCATATATTTT
cdr3_aa: CASSLPRSAGNTIYF

clone_size: -
d_call: -
v_call: TRBV7-9
j_call: TRBJ2-1
cdr3_nt: TGTGCCAGCAGCTTAGGTGGCGGGACTTACAGTAATGAGCAGTTCTTC
cdr3_aa: CASSLGGGTYSNEQFF

clone_size: -
d_call: -
v_call: TRBV27
j_call: TRBJ2-3
cdr3_nt: TGTGCCAGCAGTTTCAAGGGGATCCACTACACAGATACGCAGTATTTT
cdr3_aa: CASSFKGIHYTDTQYF

clone_size: few
d_call: TRBD2
v_call: TRBV9
j_call: TRBJ2-1
cdr3_nt: TGTGCCAGCAGCGTAACAGCGGGACTAGCGGGAGGGGGTGAGCAGTTCTTC
cdr3_aa: CASSVTAGLAGGGEQFF

clone_size: -
d_call: -
v_call: TRBV2
j_call: TRBJ1-5
cdr3_nt: TGTGCCAGCAGTGCACAGGGAGATCAGCCCCAGCATTTT
cdr3_aa: CASSAQGDQPQHF

clone_size: -
d_call: -
v_call: TRBV7-9
j_call: TRBJ2-7
cdr3_nt: TGTGCCAGCAGCGTGCAGGGTACCTACGAGCAGTACTTC
cdr3_aa: CASSVQGTYEQYF

clone_size: -
d_call: TRBD1
v_call: TRBV2
j_call: TRBJ1-5
cdr3_nt: TGTGCCACGGCCGGGACAGGGAATCAGCCCCAGCATTTT
cdr3_aa: CATAGTGNQPQHF

clone_size: few
d_call: -
v_call: TRBV6-5
j_call: TRBJ1-1
cdr3_nt: TGTGCCAGCCTCGGCAGGAACACTGAAGCTTTCTTT
cdr3_aa: CASLGRNTEAFF

clone_size: -
d_call: -
v_call: TRBV3-1/TRBV3-2
j_call: TRBJ1-1
cdr3_nt: TGTGCCAGCAGCCGGGGCCCTGAAGCTTTCTTT
cdr3_aa: CASSRGPEAFF

clone_size: once
d_call: TRBD2
v_call: TRBV7-8
j_call: TRBJ2-7
cdr3_nt: TGTGCCAGCAGTCCACAGCGGGGGGGGACCTACGAGCAGTACTTC
cdr3_aa: CASSPQRGGTYEQYF

clone_size: -
d_call: -
v_call: TRBV10-2
j_call: TRBJ2-7
cdr3_nt: TGCGCCGGTTCGCAGGGGGGGGAGCAGTACTTC
cdr3_aa: CAGSQGGEQYF

clone_size: once
d_call: -
v_call: TRBV28
j_call: TRBJ1-1
cdr3_nt: TGTGCCAGCAGTGATTCTAGGCAGGGGAACACTGAAGCTTTCTTT
cdr3_aa: CASSDSRQGNTEAFF